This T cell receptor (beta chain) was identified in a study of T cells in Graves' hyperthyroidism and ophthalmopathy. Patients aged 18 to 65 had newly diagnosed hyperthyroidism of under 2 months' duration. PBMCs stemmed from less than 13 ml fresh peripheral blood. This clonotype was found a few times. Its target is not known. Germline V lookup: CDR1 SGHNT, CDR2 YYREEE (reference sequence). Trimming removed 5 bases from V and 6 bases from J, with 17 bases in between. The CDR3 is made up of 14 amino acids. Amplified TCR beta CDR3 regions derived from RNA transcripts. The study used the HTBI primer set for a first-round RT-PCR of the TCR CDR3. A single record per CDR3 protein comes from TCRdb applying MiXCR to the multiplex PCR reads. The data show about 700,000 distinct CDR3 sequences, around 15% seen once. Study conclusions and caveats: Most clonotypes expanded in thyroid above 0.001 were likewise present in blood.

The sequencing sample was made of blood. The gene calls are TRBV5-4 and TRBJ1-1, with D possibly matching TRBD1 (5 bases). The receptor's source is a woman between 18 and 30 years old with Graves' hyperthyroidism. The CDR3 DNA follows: TGTGCCAGCAGTTTCGGAGGCCCGGGACCTGAAGCTTTCTTT. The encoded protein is CASSFGGPGPEAFF.